The clone carrying this TCR beta chain was picked up one time. This specimen belongs to a study of cytomegalovirus exposure and HLA in healthy donors. Both 60 Vbeta primers and 13 Jbeta primers went into the PCR. Generated by immunoSEQ multiplex PCR, the TCRdb table keeps only in-frame clones and is missing some. The data show under 200,000 clones, roughly 85% seen once. The TCR originated in a male donor in good health and CMV-seropositive. The specimen sequenced was PBMCs.

The DNA for the CDR3 is TGTGCCAGCAGCCGATCCGGACGGGACTACAATGAGCAGTTCTTC. Its protein product is CASSRSGRDYNEQFF. The rearrangement uses TRBV11-3 and TRBJ2-1; TRBD2 is a possible D gene (5 bases). V lost 5 bases to trimming and J lost 3 bases, with 14 bases between them. CDR1 and CDR2 from the germline V gene are SGHNT and YENEEA. The CDR3 runs 15 residues.